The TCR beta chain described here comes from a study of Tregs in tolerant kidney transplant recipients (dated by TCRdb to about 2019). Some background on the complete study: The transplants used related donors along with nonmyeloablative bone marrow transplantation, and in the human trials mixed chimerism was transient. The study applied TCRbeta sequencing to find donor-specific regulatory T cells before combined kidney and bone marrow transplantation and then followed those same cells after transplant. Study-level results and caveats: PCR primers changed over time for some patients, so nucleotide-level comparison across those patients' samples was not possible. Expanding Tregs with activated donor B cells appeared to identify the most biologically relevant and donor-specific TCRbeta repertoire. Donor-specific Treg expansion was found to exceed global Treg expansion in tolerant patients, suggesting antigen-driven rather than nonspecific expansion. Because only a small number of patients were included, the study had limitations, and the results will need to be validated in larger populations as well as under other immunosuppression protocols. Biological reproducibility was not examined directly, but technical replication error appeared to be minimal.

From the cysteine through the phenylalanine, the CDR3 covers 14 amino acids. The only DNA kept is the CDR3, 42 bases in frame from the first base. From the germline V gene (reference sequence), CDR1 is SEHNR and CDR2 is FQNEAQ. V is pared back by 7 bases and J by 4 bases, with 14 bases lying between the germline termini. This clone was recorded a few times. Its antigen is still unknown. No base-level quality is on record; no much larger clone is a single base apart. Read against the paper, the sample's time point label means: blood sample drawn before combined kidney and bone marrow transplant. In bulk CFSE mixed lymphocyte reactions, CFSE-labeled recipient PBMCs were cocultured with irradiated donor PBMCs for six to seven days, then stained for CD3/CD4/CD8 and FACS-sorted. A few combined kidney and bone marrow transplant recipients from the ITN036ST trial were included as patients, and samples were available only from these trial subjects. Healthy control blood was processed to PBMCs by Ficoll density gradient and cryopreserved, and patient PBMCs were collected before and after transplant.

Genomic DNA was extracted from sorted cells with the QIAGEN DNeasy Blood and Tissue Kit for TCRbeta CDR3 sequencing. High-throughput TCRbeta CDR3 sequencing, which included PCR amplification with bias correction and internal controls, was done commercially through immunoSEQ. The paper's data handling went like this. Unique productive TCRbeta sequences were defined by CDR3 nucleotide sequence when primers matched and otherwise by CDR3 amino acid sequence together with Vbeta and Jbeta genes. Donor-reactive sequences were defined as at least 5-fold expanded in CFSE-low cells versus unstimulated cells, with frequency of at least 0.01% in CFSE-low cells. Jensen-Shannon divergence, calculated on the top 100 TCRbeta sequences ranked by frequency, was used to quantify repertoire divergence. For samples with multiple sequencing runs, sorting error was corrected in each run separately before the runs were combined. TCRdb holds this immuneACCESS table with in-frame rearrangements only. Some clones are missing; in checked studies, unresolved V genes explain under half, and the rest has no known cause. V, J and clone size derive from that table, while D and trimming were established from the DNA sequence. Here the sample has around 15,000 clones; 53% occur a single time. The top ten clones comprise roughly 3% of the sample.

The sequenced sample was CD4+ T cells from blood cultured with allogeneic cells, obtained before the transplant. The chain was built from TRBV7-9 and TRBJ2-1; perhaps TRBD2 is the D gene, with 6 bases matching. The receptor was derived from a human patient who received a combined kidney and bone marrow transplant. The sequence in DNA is TGTGCCAGCAACCGGCTAGCGAGATACAATGAGCAGTTCTTC. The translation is CASNRLARYNEQFF.